Listed below are T cell receptor beta chains from one sample, sequenced in a study of T cells in Graves' hyperthyroidism and ophthalmopathy. TCRdb itself ran the multiplex PCR reads through MiXCR, one entry per CDR3 protein. This sample has 300,000 to 400,000 distinct CDR3 sequences, with under 25% found just once. Sample: blood. These receptors came from a woman in her forties or fifties with Graves' hyperthyroidism. The CDR3 runs from the conserved cysteine through the conserved F or W. The D gene is left open where the match is weak. Clone size is not always given. Where it is, it says once, few, many or a class for expanded clones.

j_gene: TRBJ1-1; v_gene: TRBV6-2/TRBV6-3; abundance: -; d_gene: TRBD1; CDR3aa: CASSSTGPLNTEAFF; CDR3nt: TGTGCCAGCAGTTCGACAGGGCCCCTGAACACTGAAGCTTTCTTT
j_gene: TRBJ2-5; v_gene: TRBV7-9; abundance: many; d_gene: -; CDR3aa: CASSFGSGVKETQYF; CDR3nt: TGTGCCAGCAGCTTTGGGAGTGGGGTAAAAGAGACCCAGTACTTC
j_gene: TRBJ1-1; v_gene: TRBV20-1; abundance: many; d_gene: -; CDR3aa: CSAPQRGDNTEAFF; CDR3nt: TGCAGTGCTCCCCAACGTGGGGATAACACTGAAGCTTTCTTT
j_gene: TRBJ2-5; v_gene: TRBV18; abundance: many; d_gene: -; CDR3aa: CASTRDSAQTQYF; CDR3nt: TGTGCCAGCACCCGGGACTCCGCCCAGACCCAGTACTTC
j_gene: TRBJ1-6; v_gene: TRBV30; abundance: many; d_gene: TRBD1; CDR3aa: CACGTGTNSPLHF; CDR3nt: TGTGCCTGTGGGACAGGGACTAATTCACCCCTCCACTTT
j_gene: TRBJ1-5; v_gene: TRBV2; abundance: few; d_gene: -; CDR3aa: CASSEGEGNQPQHF; CDR3nt: TGTGCCAGCAGTGAAGGGGAGGGCAACCAGCCCCAGCATTTT
j_gene: TRBJ2-6; v_gene: TRBV30; abundance: many; d_gene: TRBD1; CDR3aa: CAWGQGNSGANVLTF; CDR3nt: TGTGCCTGGGGACAGGGAAACTCTGGGGCCAACGTCCTGACTTTC
j_gene: TRBJ2-2; v_gene: TRBV2; abundance: many; d_gene: -; CDR3aa: CASPRNTGELFF; CDR3nt: TGTGCCAGCCCCCGGAACACCGGGGAGCTGTTTTTT
j_gene: TRBJ1-1; v_gene: TRBV10-2; abundance: -; d_gene: -; CDR3aa: CASIPVGVDLNTEAFF; CDR3nt: TGCGCCAGCATCCCCGTTGGGGTGGACCTGAACACTGAAGCTTTCTTT
j_gene: TRBJ1-1; v_gene: TRBV28; abundance: many; d_gene: -; CDR3aa: CASSPDKPTMNTEAFF; CDR3nt: TGTGCCAGCAGTCCTGACAAACCAACAATGAACACTGAAGCTTTCTTT
j_gene: TRBJ2-7; v_gene: TRBV3-1; abundance: many; d_gene: -; CDR3aa: CASSPPGQYEQYF; CDR3nt: TGTGCCAGCAGCCCGCCAGGGCAGTACGAGCAGTACTTC
j_gene: TRBJ2-1; v_gene: TRBV6-2/TRBV6-3; abundance: -; d_gene: -; CDR3aa: CASSYSLPGYYNEQFF; CDR3nt: TGTGCCAGCAGTTATTCACTACCAGGGTACTACAATGAGCAGTTCTTC
j_gene: TRBJ1-4; v_gene: TRBV3-1; abundance: many; d_gene: TRBD1; CDR3aa: CASSQGGTGAGEKLFF; CDR3nt: TGTGCCAGCAGCCAAGGAGGGACAGGGGCAGGTGAAAAACTGTTTTTT
j_gene: TRBJ2-7; v_gene: TRBV6-1; abundance: few; d_gene: -; CDR3aa: CASSESVGASYEQYF; CDR3nt: TGTGCCAGCAGTGAATCGGTTGGAGCCTCCTACGAGCAGTACTTC
j_gene: TRBJ2-5; v_gene: TRBV29-1; abundance: many; d_gene: -; CDR3aa: CIAGGETQYF; CDR3nt: TGCATCGCAGGTGGGGAGACCCAGTACTTC
j_gene: TRBJ1-4; v_gene: TRBV3-1; abundance: many; d_gene: -; CDR3aa: CASSQGGTPTNEKLFF; CDR3nt: TGTGCCAGCAGCCAGGGCGGGACGCCAACTAATGAAAAACTGTTTTTT
j_gene: TRBJ2-7; v_gene: TRBV7-9; abundance: -; d_gene: -; CDR3aa: CASSPRDSEFYEQYF; CDR3nt: TGTGCCAGCAGCCCCCGGGATAGCGAATTCTACGAGCAGTACTTC
j_gene: TRBJ2-7; v_gene: TRBV27; abundance: -; d_gene: -; CDR3aa: CASPPGDFYEQYF; CDR3nt: TGTGCCAGCCCTCCAGGTGATTTCTACGAGCAGTACTTC
j_gene: TRBJ2-7; v_gene: TRBV27; abundance: -; d_gene: -; CDR3aa: CASNSGQHSSYEQYF; CDR3nt: TGTGCCAGCAATTCAGGACAGCACAGCTCCTACGAGCAGTACTTC
j_gene: TRBJ2-1; v_gene: TRBV2; abundance: -; d_gene: TRBD1; CDR3aa: CASRDDRALENEQFF; CDR3nt: TGTGCCAGCAGGGACGACAGGGCCTTGGAGAATGAGCAGTTCTTC
j_gene: TRBJ2-5; v_gene: TRBV20-1; abundance: many; d_gene: -; CDR3aa: CSATTGRETQYF; CDR3nt: TGCAGTGCTACGACAGGCAGAGAGACCCAGTACTTC
j_gene: TRBJ1-1; v_gene: TRBV27; abundance: few; d_gene: -; CDR3aa: CASRSLEMNTEAFF; CDR3nt: TGTGCCAGCAGAAGTTTAGAAATGAACACTGAAGCTTTCTTT
j_gene: TRBJ2-3; v_gene: TRBV20-1; abundance: many; d_gene: -; CDR3aa: CSARDPLAARTDTQYF; CDR3nt: TGCAGTGCTAGAGACCCCCTTGCGGCCCGCACAGATACGCAGTATTTT
j_gene: TRBJ1-1; v_gene: TRBV2; abundance: -; d_gene: -; CDR3aa: CASSLGDKMNTEAFF; CDR3nt: TGTGCCAGCAGCTTAGGCGACAAGATGAACACTGAAGCTTTCTTT
j_gene: TRBJ2-7; v_gene: TRBV29-1; abundance: many; d_gene: -; CDR3aa: CSVEDRGTYEQYF; CDR3nt: TGCAGCGTTGAAGACAGGGGCACCTACGAGCAGTACTTC
j_gene: TRBJ2-7; v_gene: TRBV7-2; abundance: many; d_gene: -; CDR3aa: CASSWKTRGEQYF; CDR3nt: TGTGCCAGCAGCTGGAAGACTAGGGGCGAGCAGTACTTC
j_gene: TRBJ1-1; v_gene: TRBV12-3/TRBV12-4; abundance: -; d_gene: -; CDR3aa: CASSRSLPVQAFF; CDR3nt: TGTGCCAGCAGTCGGTCCCTCCCGGTTCAAGCTTTCTTT
j_gene: TRBJ1-1; v_gene: TRBV7-8; abundance: many; d_gene: -; CDR3aa: CASSFTGYQGRLNTEAFF; CDR3nt: TGTGCCAGCAGCTTTACAGGGTACCAAGGTCGGTTGAACACTGAAGCTTTCTTT
j_gene: TRBJ1-1; v_gene: TRBV18; abundance: many; d_gene: TRBD1; CDR3aa: CASSTAAGGNTEAFF; CDR3nt: TGTGCCAGCTCCACAGCCGCAGGGGGGAACACTGAAGCTTTCTTT
j_gene: TRBJ1-2; v_gene: TRBV2; abundance: -; d_gene: -; CDR3aa: CASGLGGPNYGYTF; CDR3nt: TGTGCCAGCGGCCTCGGGGGGCCTAACTATGGCTACACCTTC
j_gene: TRBJ2-7; v_gene: TRBV20-1; abundance: many; d_gene: TRBD1; CDR3aa: CSARDLDRGSLAYEQYF; CDR3nt: TGCAGTGCTAGAGATCTGGACAGGGGGAGTTTGGCCTACGAGCAGTACTTC
j_gene: TRBJ2-1; v_gene: TRBV3-1; abundance: many; d_gene: -; CDR3aa: CASSLGTGINEQFF; CDR3nt: TGTGCCAGCAGCTTAGGGACGGGAATCAATGAGCAGTTCTTC
j_gene: TRBJ1-2; v_gene: TRBV9; abundance: few; d_gene: -; CDR3aa: CASSVNNKDGYTF; CDR3nt: TGTGCCAGCAGCGTGAACAACAAGGATGGCTACACCTTC
j_gene: TRBJ1-2; v_gene: TRBV11-1; abundance: -; d_gene: -; CDR3aa: CASFGDDYGYTF; CDR3nt: TGTGCCAGCTTTGGGGACGACTATGGCTACACCTTC
j_gene: TRBJ2-1; v_gene: TRBV20-1; abundance: -; d_gene: TRBD1; CDR3aa: CSARTGGASHGDEQFF; CDR3nt: TGCAGTGCTAGGACAGGGGGCGCCTCCCACGGGGATGAGCAGTTCTTC
j_gene: TRBJ2-6; v_gene: TRBV5-1; abundance: few; d_gene: TRBD1; CDR3aa: CASSAGGQGASGANVLTF; CDR3nt: TGCGCCAGCAGCGCGGGGGGACAGGGGGCCTCTGGGGCCAACGTCCTGACTTTC
j_gene: TRBJ1-3; v_gene: TRBV12-3/TRBV12-4; abundance: many; d_gene: -; CDR3aa: CASSWTAGNTIYF; CDR3nt: TGTGCCAGCAGTTGGACAGCCGGAAACACCATATATTTT